These 7 T cell receptor beta chains originate from one sample sequenced in a study of T cell repertoires in cytomegalovirus infection (dated by TCRdb to between 2018 and 2021). TCRdb records Illumina HiSeq 1500 as the sequencer. TCRdb handled the public reads itself, with Q25 trimming in fastp and clone calling in MiXCR, and kept productive beta chains. When rows share a CDR3 protein, they turn into one entry using the most common DNA and genes. The sample contains some 440,000 distinct CDR3 sequences, approximately 32% of them found a single time. Roughly 15% of the sample goes to the ten largest clones. Sequencing was done on a sample of PBMCs. The receptors here all came from a human donor in good health (CMV status not recorded). Some clones in this sample may be carry-over from other donors' samples.

On this clonotype itself: The conserved phenylalanine or tryptophan is not found at the CDR3 terminus, so this likely reflects a read error. The V and J genes are TRBV28 and TRBJ2-1; 8 positions match TRBD1. Trimming cost V 3 bases and J 5 bases; bases outside gene matches: 12. In germline, CDR1 is MDHEN, CDR2 SYDVKM. The CDR3 length is 17 residues. Here the CDR3 DNA reads TGTGCCAGCAGTTTTTTCCAGGGGGCTGGTTGGGACAATGAGCAGTTCTTA. Its protein product is CASSFFQGAGWDNEQFL.

This clonotype has more than one count but fewer than ten. The chain recombines TRBV7-2 with TRBJ2-5, with D unresolved. The CDR3 spans 16 residues. Germline CDR1 reads SGHTA; CDR2 reads FQGNSA. The V and J ends lost 0 bases and 4 bases respectively, with 15 bases between them. CDR3 protein: CASSLAPIGGIETQYF. In DNA form, the CDR3 reads TGTGCCAGCAGCTTAGCGCCAATCGGTGGGATAGAGACCCAGTACTTC.

The chain carries TRBV12-3 or TRBV12-4 and TRBJ2-7, with D tentatively TRBD1 (6 bases). The CDR3 is made up of 15 amino acids. Trimming shortened V by 5 bases and J by 0 bases, and 14 bases separated the two germline ends. In DNA, the CDR3 is TGTGCCAGCAGTCAGAGACAGGAAAGCTCCTACGAGCAGTACTTC. Its protein is CASSQRQESSYEQYF.

This clonotype was found many times. This chain joins TRBV7-2 and TRBJ1-5; tentatively, D is TRBD1 (5 bases). V lost 8 bases to trimming and J lost 0 bases, with 11 bases between them. Germline V gene sequence: CDR1 SGHTA, CDR2 FQGNSA. This CDR3 is built from 14 residues. The CDR3 spells CASGRDGSNQPQHF. In nucleotides, the CDR3 is TGTGCCAGCGGCCGGGACGGTAGCAATCAGCCCCAGCATTTT.

To note about this clonotype: A much larger clone is a single base away; this may be a read error. J is TRBJ1-1 and V is TRBV7-9; D is unclear. Germline V CDR1 and CDR2: SEHNR, FQNEAQ (reference sequence). This CDR3 region has 13 residues. The CDR3 sequence is CASSLHSTTEAVF. CDR3 nucleotide sequence: TGTGCCAGCAGCTTGCATAGCACCACCGAAGCTGTCTTT.

This clonotype was seen more than once but under ten times. This chain links TRBV4-1 with TRBJ2-2, with D possibly TRBD2 on 6 matching bases. Germline V gene sequence: CDR1 MGHRA, CDR2 YSYEKL. This CDR3 has 17 amino acids. V was pared by 0 bases and J by 5 bases, with 16 bases between. The CDR3 nucleotides read TGCGCCAGCAGCCAAGAGGGGCAACTAGCTGCAACCGGGGAGCTGTTTTTT. Amino acids: CASSQEGQLAATGELFF.

This clonotype was detected many times. The V call is TRBV2, the J call TRBJ1-5; D is undetermined. The germline V gene encodes CDR1 SNHLY and CDR2 FYNNEI. V was shortened by 8 bases and J by 7 bases, with 15 bases between the two germline ends. This CDR3 is 13 amino acids long. The DNA of the CDR3 is TGTGCCAGCCGCACCTGGGAGGGACAGCCCCAGCATTTT. This translates into CASRTWEGQPQHF.